One sample yielded the 27 T cell receptor beta chains listed below, sequenced in a study of immune heterogeneity within non-small cell lung tumors. Template was bulk tumor genomic DNA, around 600 ng per sample. Surgical sampling yielded several biopsies per primary tumor (spaced far apart). Patients with untreated, newly diagnosed non-small cell lung cancer underwent curative surgery. Amplification of the TCR beta CDR3 was achieved through multiplex PCR with 32 V and 13 J primers. MiXCR was run by TCRdb on the multiplex PCR reads, yielding one entry per CDR3 protein. This sample has 9,900 or so distinct CDR3 sequences; roughly 29% occur once, and the top ten carry about a quarter. Sequencing input: lung tumor tissue. These receptors all come from a woman in her 50s with non-small cell lung cancer.

This clonotype has ten or more counts. The genes are TRBV5-1 and TRBJ2-7, with 9 bases lining up with TRBD2. The germline gives CDR1 SGHRS, CDR2 YFSETQ. The CDR3 loop spans 15 amino acids. Trimming removed 5 bases from V and 1 base from J; junction bases left unmatched: 7. CDR3 loop: CASSVAGGASYEQYF. In DNA form, the CDR3 reads TGCGCCAGCAGTGTTGCGGGAGGGGCGTCCTACGAGCAGTACTTC.

This chain links TRBV7-9 with TRBJ2-7, with TRBD1 matching over 9 bases. The CDR3 spans 15 residues. In germline, CDR1 is SEHNR, CDR2 FQNEAQ (reference sequence). Trimming at V came to 4 bases and at J to 4 bases, leaving 8 bases not matched to a gene. CDR3 DNA sequence: TGTGCCAGCAGCTCGACCGGGACAGGGTATTACGAGCAGTACTTC. Translation: CASSSTGTGYYEQYF. The whole variable domain, remainder taken from reference TRBV7-9 and TRBJ2-7, is DTGVSQNPRHKITKRGQNVTFRCDPISEHNRLYWYRQTLGQGPEFLTYFQNEAQLEKSRLLSDRFSAERPKGSFSTLEIQRTEQGDSAMYLCASSSTGTGYYEQYFGPGTRLTVT.

This clonotype is termed medium-sized (0.01 to 0.1%). The rearrangement links TRBV6-1 to TRBJ1-1; D is undetermined. CDR3 length equals 13 residues. Looked up from germline, CDR1 is MNHNS and CDR2 is SASEGT. The V and J ends lost 6 bases and 1 base respectively, with 9 bases between them. The CDR3: CASSRVSNTEAFF. The CDR3 DNA is TGTGCCAGCAGCAGAGTTTCGAACACTGAAGCTTTCTTT.

This clonotype was seen repeatedly, ten times or more. The J gene is TRBJ2-3, the V gene TRBV4-2, with 8 bases aligning to TRBD1. Unmatched junction bases numbered 4, after V lost 2 bases and J lost 3 bases. The CDR3 runs 15 residues. Per germline, CDR1 LGHNA and CDR2 YNFKEQ. This chain's CDR3 is CASSQQGAGTDTQYF. The CDR3 DNA follows: TGTGCCAGCAGCCAACAGGGGGCCGGGACAGATACGCAGTATTTT.

This clonotype was detected once. A junction end diverges from the germline sequence, so it may reflect a read error. The V and J genes are TRBV29-1 and TRBJ2-7, with D maybe TRBD2 (5 bases). Germline loops: CDR1 SQVTM, CDR2 ANQGSEA. The CDR3 contains 10 residues. The CDR3 sequence: CSVGTGDLEF. CDR3 nucleotides: TGCAGCGTTGGAACCGGGGATTTGGAGTTC.

The DNA for the CDR3 is TGTGCCAGCAGTGCTGTGGGCCACAGGGGCTACAATGAGCAGTTCTTC. This gives the protein CASSAVGHRGYNEQFF. The gene calls are TRBV27 and TRBJ2-1; 7 positions agree with TRBD1. V lost 5 bases to trimming and J lost 3 bases; unmatched junction nucleotides: 10. CDR1 and CDR2 from the germline V gene are MNHEY and SMNVEV (reference sequence). This CDR3 is built from 16 residues.

The sample holds many counts of this clonotype. The genes are TRBV28 and TRBJ1-5; the D is unclear. V lost 10 bases to trimming and J lost 0 bases, with 10 bases between them. Germline loops: CDR1 MDHEN, CDR2 SYDVKM. The CDR3 spans 13 residues. The CDR3 sequence: CATLTDSNQPQHF. In DNA form, the CDR3 reads TGTGCCACTTTGACCGATAGCAATCAGCCCCAGCATTTT. Filled out from reference TRBV28 and TRBJ1-5, the complete variable domain reads DVKVTQSSRYLVKRTGEKVFLECVQDMDHENMFWYRQDPGLGLRLIYFSYDVKMKEKGDIPEGYSVSREKKERFSLILESASTNQTSMYLCATLTDSNQPQHFGDGTRLSIL.

This clonotype was seen ten or more times. The CDR3 nucleotides are TGCAGTGCGGAGGGGAGAATATTCGGGACAGATACGCAGTATTTT. Its protein product is CSAEGRIFGTDTQYF. V gene TRBV20-1 combines with J gene TRBJ2-3; D possibly corresponds to TRBD2 (6 bases). The CDR3 loop spans 15 amino acids. Germline CDR1 is DFQATT and CDR2 is SNEGSKA (reference sequence). With 6 bases removed from V and 3 bases from J, the gap between germline ends came to 19 bases.

To note about this clonotype: Being one base from a much bigger clone, this may be a read error. This chain connects TRBV4-1 to TRBJ1-1; no definite D call. Trimming stripped 6 bases from V and 1 base from J, with 12 bases between. CDR1 MGHRA and CDR2 YSYEKL come from the germline V gene. The CDR3 sequence is 14 residues long. CDR3 sequence (DNA): TGCGCCAGCAGACCCTGGTTTGGGAACACTGAAGCTTTCTTT. The encoded protein is CASRPWFGNTEAFF.

This clonotype is deemed medium-sized. J is TRBJ2-7 and V is TRBV6-1, with TRBD1 matching over 10 bases. CDR3 length: 18 amino acids. With 0 bases clipped from V and 3 bases from J, the junction kept 11 bases outside the gene matches. Germline V gene data show CDR1 as MNHNS and CDR2 as SASEGT. CDR3 DNA sequence: TGTGCCAGCAGTGAAGCGACCCCCGGGACAGGGGTTCTCTACGAGCAGTACTTC. This sequence encodes CASSEATPGTGVLYEQYF.

V is TRBV28 and J is TRBJ2-7, with 7 bases matching TRBD1. Germline V CDR1 and CDR2: MDHEN, SYDVKM. Trimming removed 2 bases from V and 3 bases from J; junction bases left unmatched: 4. The CDR3 spans 14 residues. The CDR3 sequence is CASSLDRVFYEQYF. The CDR3, as DNA: TGTGCCAGCAGTTTAGACAGGGTTTTCTACGAGCAGTACTTC.

On this clonotype: Germline and junction disagree at one end, which may indicate a read error. The chain uses TRBV11-3 and TRBJ2-7; D is tentatively TRBD1 or TRBD2 (6 bases each). Per the germline V gene, CDR1 is SGHNT and CDR2 is YENEEA. This CDR3 is built from 15 residues. The CDR3 DNA follows: TGTGCCAGCATCTTAGGAGGGGGGATCTCCTACGAGCAGTACTTC. This translates into CASILGGGISYEQYF.

The chain is built from TRBV6-2 or TRBV6-3 and TRBJ2-3; D is uncertain. The germline CDR1 and CDR2 sequences are MNHEY and SVGEGT. The CDR3 is made up of 15 amino acids. V shed 6 bases and J shed 0 bases, with 13 bases lying between them. The chain's CDR3 is CASRKNPSSTDTQYF. As DNA, the CDR3 is TGTGCCAGCAGGAAAAATCCTTCTAGCACAGATACGCAGTATTTT.

Comment on this clonotype: A much larger clone sits a single nucleotide away, making a read error possible. The rearrangement links TRBV25-1 to TRBJ2-7; D not resolved. Deletions cut 4 bases from V and 4 bases from J, with 11 bases between. Germline V gene lookup returns CDR1 MGHDK and CDR2 SYGVNS. This CDR3 has 13 residues. This CDR3 is CASSVPVLYEQYF. CDR3 coding DNA: TGTGCCAGCAGTGTTCCGGTTCTATACGAGCAGTACTTC.

As concerns this clonotype: A much more abundant neighbour one base away suggests this may be a read error. CDR3 sequence (DNA): TGTGCCAGCAGCCAAACATACGAGCAGTACTTC. This encodes CASSQTYEQYF. V is TRBV2 and J is TRBJ2-7, with D unclear. Per germline, CDR1 SNHLY and CDR2 FYNNEI. The CDR3 sequence is 11 residues long. Trimming cost V 6 bases and J 4 bases, with 7 bases left between them.

A single count supports this clonotype. A much larger clone lies one base from this, so it may be a read error. This chain links TRBV3-1 with TRBJ2-7, with 10 bases identical to TRBD1. CDR3 length: 14 residues. Germline loops: CDR1 LGHDT, CDR2 YNNKEL (reference sequence). After removal of 2 bases from V and 9 bases from J, the junction contained 7 bases not matched to a gene. The CDR3: CASSQYWDRGWQYF. The DNA for the CDR3 is TGTGCCAGCAGCCAATACTGGGACAGGGGATGGCAGTACTTC.

The table lists this clonotype with many counts. V usage is TRBV6-6 and J usage is TRBJ1-1, with D perhaps matching TRBD1 (6 bases). V dropped 2 bases and J dropped 7 bases, with 14 bases sitting between them. Germline V gene sequence: CDR1 MNHNY, CDR2 SVGAGI (reference sequence). There are 14 residues in the CDR3. The DNA for the CDR3 is TGTGCCAGCAGTTACCGGGGGGCGGTGGTTGAAGCTTTCTTT. Its protein is CASSYRGAVVEAFF.

This clonotype was counted only a few times. The V and J genes are TRBV6-1 and TRBJ1-1, with D unresolved. The CDR3 extends over 10 amino acids. Looked up from germline, CDR1 is MNHNS and CDR2 is SASEGT. The V end was cut by 5 bases, the J end by 7 bases, with 5 bases between. CDR3 residues: CASSSGEAFF. The CDR3 DNA reads as TGTGCCAGCAGTAGCGGTGAAGCTTTCTTT.

This clonotype was recorded once. The J gene is TRBJ1-1, the V gene TRBV6-1; TRBD1 matches 7 bases. The CDR3 extends over 14 amino acids. After removal of 5 bases from V and 5 bases from J, the junction contained 8 bases not matched to a gene. The V gene's germline CDR1 is MNHNS and CDR2 SASEGT. The CDR3, as DNA: TGTGCCAGCAGTCCTCAGGGGGGGGATACTGAAGCTTTCTTT. Encoded protein: CASSPQGGDTEAFF.

To note about this clonotype: A clone one base away is much larger, so this may be a read error. The chain combines TRBV11-2 with TRBJ2-2, with TRBD2 matching over 7 bases. This CDR3 comprises 16 residues. Germline CDR1 is SGHAT and CDR2 is FQNNGV. With V trimmed by 9 bases and J by 5 bases, 15 bases remained unmatched. As DNA, the CDR3 is TGTGCCAGGAGCCCCCGGGGCGGGAGTTGGACCGGGGAGCTGTTTTTT. Translation gives CARSPRGGSWTGELFF.

The CDR3 coding sequence is TGCAGTGCTCCACTAGCGGGGGGGCCCCATGAGCAGTTCTTC. Translated, it gives CSAPLAGGPHEQFF. The rearrangement joins TRBV20-1 to TRBJ2-1; TRBD2 agrees at 13 bases. The CDR3 spans 14 residues. Germline assignment: CDR1 DFQATT and CDR2 SNEGSKA (reference sequence). The V segment lost 5 bases and the J segment 8 bases; nucleotides outside the gene matches: 6.

The chain recombines TRBV27 with TRBJ2-3; TRBD2 is a possible D gene (6 bases). Germline V lookup: CDR1 MNHEY, CDR2 SMNVEV (reference sequence). Trimming pared 5 bases from V and 7 bases from J, leaving 19 bases between. This CDR3 has 15 residues. CDR3 loop: CASSETRWGSNTQYF. CDR3 nucleotide sequence: TGTGCCAGCAGTGAGACTAGGTGGGGGTCGAATACGCAGTATTTT.

This clonotype was found many times. This rearrangement joins TRBV9 to TRBJ2-3, with D perhaps being TRBD1 or TRBD2 (6 bases each). Trimming took 0 bases from V and 2 from J, leaving 19 bases between them. Germline V CDR1 and CDR2: SGDLS, YYNGEE. The CDR3 is made up of 18 amino acids. As DNA, the CDR3 is TGTGCCAGCAGCGTAGGGAATGTGGGGGGCGTTTCCACAGATACGCAGTATTTT. Protein: CASSVGNVGGVSTDTQYF.

On this clonotype itself: A read error may produce the germline difference seen at one junction end. This chain joins TRBV7-9 and TRBJ1-4; D may be TRBD1 (5 bases). CDR3 length: 13 residues. Germline lookup yields CDR1 SEHNR and CDR2 FQNEAQ (reference sequence). The CDR3 DNA is TGTGGCAGCAGCTTAGTGGGGGGAGAAAAACTGTTTTTT. Protein product: CGSSLVGGEKLFF.

The chain uses TRBV11-2 and TRBJ2-7; D tentatively fits TRBD1 or TRBD2 (6 bases each). CDR3 length equals 15 residues. CDR1 SGHAT and CDR2 FQNNGV come from the germline V gene. V dropped 3 bases and J dropped 6 bases, with 18 bases sitting between them. The CDR3 bases are TGTGCCAGCAGCTTCAACAAGGGGGGTTTATCCGAGCAGTACTTC. This codes for CASSFNKGGLSEQYF.

The chain carries TRBV29-1 and TRBJ2-4; D possibly matches TRBD1 or TRBD2 (5 bases each). Trimming removed 0 bases from V and 3 bases from J, with 15 bases in between. The CDR3 runs 16 residues. Germline-derived CDR1 and CDR2 are SQVTM and ANQGSEA. Here the CDR3 DNA reads TGCAGCGTTGAAGATCTGGGGGTTAGGGGCAAAAACATTCAGTACTTC. This encodes CSVEDLGVRGKNIQYF.

The table lists this clonotype with many counts. The V gene is TRBV20-1, the J gene TRBJ1-2; D is perhaps TRBD1 (6 bases). Trimming pared 4 bases from V and 2 bases from J, leaving 14 bases between. Germline V CDR1 and CDR2: DFQATT, SNEGSKA (reference sequence). The CDR3 extends over 14 amino acids. The CDR3 bases are TGCAGTGCTATGGGTAGTAGGGGGAACTATGGCTACACCTTC. The encoded protein is CSAMGSRGNYGYTF.